This T cell receptor beta chain was retrieved from a study of CD8 T cells in Susac syndrome. Study information: The sequenced Susac syndrome patients comprised six with active disease and roughly eight in remission.

RNA, at about 0.45 to 1 ug, was reverse transcribed with random hexamers. TCRdb recomputed calls from the immunoSEQ multiplex PCR reads with MiXCR, one row per CDR3 protein. The profile covers 170,000 or so distinct CDR3 sequences, with roughly 95% appearing a single time and around 0.12% taken by the ten largest. Looked up from germline, CDR1 is SGDLS and CDR2 is YYNGEE. CDR3 size: 13 residues. Trimming took 4 bases from V and 10 from J, leaving 15 bases between them. The authors carried out high-throughput sequencing of TCR beta. They applied it to CD8+ and CD4+ T cells obtained from blood. The J gene is TRBJ2-1, the V gene TRBV9, with D hard to call. The sequenced material came from CD4+ T cells from PBMCs. The receptor was derived from a human donor with Susac syndrome. The CDR3 sequence is CASSSPPLWEQFF. As DNA, the CDR3 is TGTGCCAGCAGCTCACCCCCCCTTTGGGAGCAGTTCTTC.